This TCR beta chain was observed in a study of cytomegalovirus exposure and HLA in healthy donors. Study findings and constraints: In a later analysis, compared with equally common non-associated chains, HLA-associated beta chains were more expanded. Some highly shared sequence variants likely arose as a pipeline artifact.

This clone was counted a single time. Antigen: not known. Vbeta (60) and Jbeta (13) primers were used in the PCR. Generated by immunoSEQ multiplex PCR, the TCRdb table keeps only in-frame clones and is missing some. The sample has 99,000 or so clones, around 85% seen once. The ends lost 11 bases at V and 2 bases at J; junction bases unmatched: 11. The CDR3 is 15 amino acids. CDR1 is SNHLY, CDR2 FYNNEI, per germline. The material sequenced was PBMCs. The receptor's source is a man younger than 45 in good health and CMV-seropositive. The rearrangement links TRBV2 to TRBJ1-5, with 8 positions matching TRBD1. The DNA of the CDR3 is TGTGCCGGGGGTGGGACAGGAGGACGCAATCAGCCCCAGCATTTT. Protein product: CAGGGTGGRNQPQHF. The complete variable domain, with remaining parts taken from reference TRBV2 and TRBJ1-5, reads EPEVTQTPSHQVTQMGQEVILRCVPISNHLYFYWYRQILGQKVEFLVSFYNNEISEKSEIFDDQFSVERPDGSNFTLKIRSTKLEDSAMYFCAGGGTGGRNQPQHFGDGTRLSIL.